This TCR beta chain was identified in a study of early T cells in non-severe SARS-CoV-2 infection. Each single cDNA molecule received a unique molecular identifier. TCRdb re-derived calls from the 5' RACE reads in MiXCR, one entry per CDR3 protein. The profile shows tens of thousands of distinct CDR3 sequences, roughly 15% of them singletons. There are a few counts of this clonotype. Germline lookup yields CDR1 LGHDT and CDR2 YNNKEL (reference sequence). Trimming shortened V by 1 base and J by 8 bases, and 14 bases separated the two germline ends. This CDR3 contains 15 residues. The sample taken for sequencing was whole blood. The rearrangement joins TRBV3-1 to TRBJ1-4, with D tentatively TRBD1 (6 bases). The TCR originated in an adult who was a healthcare worker with PCR-confirmed SARS-CoV-2 infection or an uninfected control (not recorded which). Written as DNA, the CDR3 is TGTGCCAGCAGCCAAGTCCTGCAGGGGAGAGAAAAACTGTTTTTT. It encodes CASSQVLQGREKLFF. The full variable domain, with the rest looked up from reference TRBV3-1 and TRBJ1-4, is DTAVSQTPKYLVTQMGNDKSIKCEQNLGHDTMYWYKQDSKKFLKIMFSYNNKELIINETVPNRFSPKSPDKAHLNLHINSLELGDSAVYFCASSQVLQGREKLFFGSGTQLSVL.